Presented here are 8 T cell receptor beta chains from one specimen sequenced in a study of vaccination effects on CD4 cells after COVID-19. TCRdb keeps only in-frame clones here, not all; method: immunoSEQ multiplex PCR. Of more than 50,000 clones in the sample, around three quarters were seen once. Using viral peptide pools, the ViraFEST assay grew out antigen-specific CD4+ T cells prior to sequencing. With roughly 10 days of culture completed, CD4+ T cells were isolated. Either the BNT162b2 or mRNA-1273 vaccine was given to participants in two doses. Which antigens these TCRs recognize remains unknown. The sample here was CD4+ T cells from PBMCs cultured with HCoV-OC43 spike peptides, taken after COVID-19 vaccination. Subset specified: HCoV-OC43 spike overlapping peptide pool stimulation. The receptors shown here come from a human donor who received a COVID-19 vaccine.

The V gene is TRBV9, the J gene TRBJ2-5; 12 bases are shared with TRBD2. The CDR3 contains 15 residues. Unmatched junction bases numbered 1, after V lost 3 bases and J lost 1 base. CDR1 is SGDLS and CDR2 is YYNGEE in the germline V gene. The DNA of the CDR3 is TGTGCCAGCAGCGCGGGACTAGCGGGCCAAGAGACCCAGTACTTC. Residues: CASSAGLAGQETQYF.

This clone appeared once. This chain connects TRBV15 to TRBJ2-3; no firm D call. CDR3 length equals 15 residues. Germline CDR1 and CDR2: LNHNV and YYDKDF (reference sequence). The V gene lost 0 bases and the J gene lost 0 bases, with 7 bases spanning the gap. The CDR3 reads CATSRDSSSTDTQYF. As DNA, the CDR3 is TGTGCCACCAGCAGAGATAGTTCTAGCACAGATACGCAGTATTTT.

The V call is TRBV6-6, the J call TRBJ1-2; D remains unclear. V lost 2 bases and J lost 4, with 5 bases in between. CDR1 is MNHNY, CDR2 SVGAGI, per germline (reference sequence). This CDR3 has 12 residues. CDR3 loop: CASSYEFYGYTF. The CDR3 DNA reads TGTGCCAGCAGTTACGAATTCTATGGCTACACCTTC.

This chain connects TRBV2 to TRBJ2-1; no reliable D call. The germline gives CDR1 SNHLY, CDR2 FYNNEI. The CDR3 extends over 15 amino acids. With 1 base removed from V and 3 bases from J, the gap between germline ends came to 10 bases. CDR3 in DNA: TGTGCCAGCAGTGAAGAGGGATTCGGCTACAATGAGCAGTTCTTC. Translation gives CASSEEGFGYNEQFF.

The V and J genes are TRBV2 and TRBJ1-2; 8 nucleotides align to TRBD1. Trimming took 6 bases from V and 2 from J; bases not matched to a gene: 5. CDR3 length: 14 residues. Germline loops: CDR1 SNHLY, CDR2 FYNNEI. The CDR3 region has the DNA TGTGCCAGCAGCCTGGGACAGGACAACTATGGCTACACCTTC. This sequence encodes CASSLGQDNYGYTF. The entire variable domain, with the rest obtained from reference TRBV2 and TRBJ1-2, is as follows: EPEVTQTPSHQVTQMGQEVILRCVPISNHLYFYWYRQILGQKVEFLVSFYNNEISEKSEIFDDQFSVERPDGSNFTLKIRSTKLEDSAMYFCASSLGQDNYGYTFGSGTRLTVV.

The chain uses TRBV10-1 and TRBJ1-3; D perhaps matches TRBD1 (6 bases). Trimming stripped 5 bases from V and 0 bases from J, with 17 bases between. The CDR3 spans 17 residues. CDR1 and CDR2 from the germline V gene are WNHNN and SYGVQD (reference sequence). CDR3 nucleotides: TGCGCCAGCAGTTCCCTCCGGACAGCTGACTCTGGAAACACCATATATTTT. Translation: CASSSLRTADSGNTIYF.

V is TRBV3-1 (or the pseudogene TRBV3-2) and J is TRBJ2-7, with 10 bases lining up with TRBD1. The CDR3 runs 18 residues. The junction had 11 bases not matched to a gene; V was cut back by 1 base and J by 2 bases. The germline V gene has CDR1 LGHDT and CDR2 YNNKEL (reference sequence). CDR3 residues: CASSQARRQGACAYEQYV. DNA for the CDR3: TGTGCCAGCAGCCAAGCTAGGAGACAGGGGGCTTGCGCCTACGAGCAGTACGTC.

V and J are TRBV2 and TRBJ1-1, with D unresolved. From germline, CDR1 is SNHLY and CDR2 FYNNEI. Trimming pared 6 bases from V and 1 base from J, leaving 12 bases between. This CDR3 contains 14 residues. The CDR3 DNA is TGTGCCAGCAGACCGGACGGTCCGAACACTGAAGCTTTCTTT. Amino acid sequence: CASRPDGPNTEAFF. The full variable domain, completed using reference TRBV2 and TRBJ1-1, is EPEVTQTPSHQVTQMGQEVILRCVPISNHLYFYWYRQILGQKVEFLVSFYNNEISEKSEIFDDQFSVERPDGSNFTLKIRSTKLEDSAMYFCASRPDGPNTEAFFGQGTRLTVV.